A selection of T cell receptor beta chains follows, all from one sample in a study of blood T cell repertoires in COVID-19. Generated by immunoSEQ multiplex PCR, the TCRdb table keeps only in-frame clones and is missing some. The sample yields around 150,000 clones, 87% seen once. What was sequenced was peripheral blood. These receptors were taken from a woman aged 40 to 49 with acute or convalescent COVID-19. Each CDR3 is given with its conserved first and last residue. Each record gives: J gene, clone size, V gene, CDR3 protein. Clone size is stated in some rows and not others, as once, few, many or a class when expanded.

TRBJ2-1,NA,TRBV7-2,CASSSLAGTPKGNEQFF
TRBJ1-5,few,TRBV30,CAWTNGGVGQPQHF
TRBJ1-5,once,TRBV4-1,CASSQIRQGPNQPQHF
TRBJ2-3,NA,TRBV6-5,CASSLGGLGTDTQYF
TRBJ1-2,NA,TRBV7-9,CASSRTRDSNYGYTF
TRBJ1-1,few,TRBV30,CAWSPGQGMNTEAFF
TRBJ2-3,NA,TRBV15,CATSRPAETSTDTQYF
TRBJ1-1,NA,TRBV5-1,CASSEYRDTEAFF
TRBJ1-2,few,TRBV4-1,CASSQENRQSYGYTF
TRBJ1-5,NA,TRBV12-5,CASGTKTGLGSRSNQPQHF
TRBJ2-7,NA,TRBV9,CASSPTRVGEQYF
TRBJ2-3,NA,TRBV28,CASSFLTGGRGTDTQYF